These 32 T cell receptor beta chains were sequenced from one sample in a study of cytomegalovirus exposure and HLA in healthy donors (TCRdb year 2017). Libraries were built with the immunoSEQ multiplex PCR assay. For the multiplex PCR, a mixture combining 60 forward primers for TCR Vbeta segments and 13 reverse primers for TCR Jbeta segments was used. TCRdb mirrors the immuneACCESS table, restricted to in-frame sequences. Some clones are absent from its copies; in checked studies, under half trace to an unresolved V gene, and the reason for the others is unknown. The sample table holds roughly 93,000 clones, of which around 80% were seen once. 7.3% of the sample is in the top ten clones. What was sequenced was PBMCs. Receptors originate from a young man in good health and CMV-seronegative.

The chain uses TRBV7-2 and TRBJ1-3; the D is unclear. The CDR3 runs to 14 residues. Germline-derived CDR1 and CDR2 are SGHTA and FQGNSA. V was clipped by 5 bases and J by 2 bases, with 10 bases between them. The CDR3 is CASSPRVAGNTIYF. The DNA for the CDR3 is TGTGCCAGCAGCCCGAGGGTAGCTGGAAACACCATATATTTT.

V is TRBV10-3 and J is TRBJ2-5; D might be TRBD2 (6 bases). There are 14 residues in the CDR3. The ends were cut back, 5 bases at V and 2 bases at J, with 12 bases in the middle. Germline CDR1 is ENHRY and CDR2 is SYGVKD. This CDR3 is CAISRDWQQETQYF. As DNA, the CDR3 is TGTGCCATCAGTCGGGACTGGCAACAAGAGACCCAGTACTTC.

CDR3 sequence (DNA): TGTGCCAGTAGTATGAGTGGAAACACCATATATTTT. Its protein is CASSMSGNTIYF. The rearrangement joins TRBV19 to TRBJ1-3, with no clear D. V was clipped by 3 bases and J by 3 bases, with 3 bases between them. The CDR3 runs 12 residues. CDR1 LNHDA and CDR2 SQIVND come from the germline V gene (reference sequence).

This clone has just one count. This chain links TRBV5-6 with TRBJ1-4; D possibly corresponds to TRBD1 (6 bases). V gave up 4 bases and J gave up 4 bases, with 11 bases separating them. Germline CDR1 reads SGHDT; CDR2 reads YYEEEE. The CDR3 spans 14 residues. The CDR3 nucleotides are TGTGCCAGCAGCCCCGGGACAAATAATGAAAAACTGTTTTTT. Protein sequence: CASSPGTNNEKLFF.

J is TRBJ1-3 and V is TRBV7-8; D is perhaps TRBD1 (6 bases). The V and J ends lost 6 bases and 4 bases respectively, with 13 bases between them. The CDR3 has 14 residues. CDR1 and CDR2 from the germline V gene are SGHVS and FQNEAQ. The CDR3 DNA is TGTGCCAGCAGTCTTACAGGGCCGGGAAACACCATATATTTT. Its protein is CASSLTGPGNTIYF.

Only a few counts were recorded for this clone. The rearrangement uses TRBV2 and TRBJ1-5; 9 positions agree with TRBD1. Per germline, CDR1 SNHLY and CDR2 FYNNEI. The V and J ends lost 0 bases and 2 bases, in that order; junction bases with no gene match: 5. This CDR3 has 17 amino acids. The CDR3 bases are TGTGCCAGCAGTGAAGCGCACGGGACAGGGCGCAATCAGCCCCAGCATTTT. It encodes CASSEAHGTGRNQPQHF. The entire variable domain, with the rest obtained from reference TRBV2 and TRBJ1-5, is as follows: EPEVTQTPSHQVTQMGQEVILRCVPISNHLYFYWYRQILGQKVEFLVSFYNNEISEKSEIFDDQFSVERPDGSNFTLKIRSTKLEDSAMYFCASSEAHGTGRNQPQHFGDGTRLSIL.

The gene calls are TRBV15 and TRBJ1-1; weak D call: TRBD1 (5 bases). This CDR3 has 15 residues. V lost 1 base and J lost 0, with 9 bases in between. Germline V gene lookup returns CDR1 LNHNV and CDR2 YYDKDF (reference sequence). CDR3 DNA: TGTGCCACCAGCAGAGTGGTGACAGTGAACACTGAAGCTTTCTTT. This codes for CATSRVVTVNTEAFF.

The V and J genes are TRBV5-1 and TRBJ1-1; 9 bases line up with TRBD1. The germline CDR1 and CDR2 sequences are SGHRS and YFSETQ. The CDR3 covers 15 residues. The V segment lost 1 base and the J segment 3 bases; nucleotides outside the gene matches: 4. CDR3 in amino acids: CASSLLWDRDTEAFF. Here the CDR3 DNA reads TGCGCCAGCAGCTTGCTATGGGACAGGGACACTGAAGCTTTCTTT.

V gene TRBV25-1 combines with J gene TRBJ1-1, with TRBD1 identical over 8 bases. The germline CDR1 and CDR2 sequences are MGHDK and SYGVNS. CDR3 length: 15 residues. V lost 6 bases and J lost 0; bases outside the gene matches: 6. CDR3 sequence: CASSSPGGMNTEAFF. CDR3 DNA sequence: TGTGCCAGCAGCTCTCCAGGGGGCATGAACACTGAAGCTTTCTTT.

The V call is TRBV19, the J call TRBJ1-5, with D possibly being TRBD1 (5 bases). CDR3 length equals 16 residues. Germline CDR1 is LNHDA and CDR2 is SQIVND (reference sequence). V lost 0 bases and J 6 bases, leaving 15 bases between the germline ends. In DNA form, the CDR3 reads TGTGCCAGTAGTATAGATCTTATGGCAGGGCTTCAGCCCCAGCATTTT. Translation: CASSIDLMAGLQPQHF.

The J gene is TRBJ2-7, the V gene TRBV5-1; TRBD1 matches 9 bases. CDR1 is SGHRS and CDR2 is YFSETQ in the germline V gene. The CDR3 is 16 amino acids. V was pared by 0 bases and J by 3 bases, with 7 bases of the junction left unmatched. CDR3 amino acids: CASSLDTGTGFYEQYF. The CDR3 nucleotides are TGCGCCAGCAGCTTGGACACCGGGACAGGGTTCTACGAGCAGTACTTC. The whole variable domain, filled in from reference TRBV5-1 and TRBJ2-7, reads KAGVTQTPRYLIKTRGQQVTLSCSPISGHRSVSWYQQTPGQGLQFLFEYFSETQRNKGNFPGRFSGRQFSNSRSEMNVSTLELGDSALYLCASSLDTGTGFYEQYFGPGTRLTVT.

A note on this clone: The junction shows a germline mismatch at one end, possibly a read error. The V and J genes are TRBV6-5 and TRBJ2-2; 8 bases line up with TRBD2. The CDR3 extends over 16 amino acids. The germline gives CDR1 MNHEY, CDR2 SVGAGI. The CDR3 here is CAGSYSAGEGHGELFF. For the CDR3, the DNA is TGTGCCGGCAGTTACTCAGCGGGGGAAGGGCACGGGGAGCTGTTTTTT.

The chain combines TRBV12-5 with TRBJ2-1; D possibly corresponds to TRBD2 (5 bases). The CDR3 runs to 15 residues. V shed 6 bases and J shed 0 bases, with 12 bases lying between them. The germline CDR1 and CDR2 sequences are LGHNT and FRNRAP. Here the CDR3 reads CASGQSGTSYNEQFF. As DNA, the CDR3 is TGTGCTAGTGGACAAAGCGGAACCTCCTACAATGAGCAGTTCTTC.

In this sample, this clone turned up a few times. The J gene is TRBJ1-1, the V gene TRBV6-1, with 7 bases identical to TRBD1. This CDR3 contains 14 residues. Germline V gives CDR1 MNHNS, CDR2 SASEGT. Trimming removed 2 bases from V and 3 bases from J; junction bases left unmatched: 3. CDR3 bases: TGTGCCAGCAGTGAATTTCAGGGGGACACTGAAGCTTTCTTT. It translates to CASSEFQGDTEAFF.

The chain employs TRBV29-1 and TRBJ1-1; unclear D gene. The CDR3 contains 14 residues. With 1 base removed from V and 2 bases from J, the gap between germline ends came to 11 bases. Germline V gene lookup returns CDR1 SQVTM and CDR2 ANQGSEA. The CDR3 is CSVEVGTVNTEAFF. The CDR3 DNA reads TGCAGCGTTGAAGTAGGAACAGTCAACACTGAAGCTTTCTTT.

This clone appeared once. V usage is TRBV11-1 and J usage is TRBJ1-1; a possible D gene is TRBD1 (5 bases). Germline V CDR1 and CDR2: SGHAT, FQDESV (reference sequence). Trimming removed 5 bases at V and 1 base at J, with 14 bases between. This CDR3 has 15 amino acids. CDR3: CASSTPGQGNTEAFF. In DNA, the CDR3 is TGTGCCAGCAGCACCCCTGGGCAGGGGAACACTGAAGCTTTCTTT.

This chain connects TRBV5-1 to TRBJ2-3; possibly TRBD1 for D (6 bases). The germline V and J ends were trimmed by 0 bases and 0 bases, with 11 bases remaining between them. In germline, CDR1 is SGHRS, CDR2 YFSETQ. The CDR3 has 16 residues. In DNA form, the CDR3 reads TGCGCCAGCAGCTTGGCACGGACAGCTAGCACAGATACGCAGTATTTT. The encoded protein is CASSLARTASTDTQYF.

The rearrangement joins TRBV5-4 to TRBJ2-3; 9 nucleotides line up with TRBD2. The junction had 7 bases not matched to a gene; V was cut back by 0 bases and J by 5 bases. There are 16 residues in the CDR3. Looked up from germline, CDR1 is SGHNT and CDR2 is YYREEE (reference sequence). CDR3 residues: CASSLVAGGPKDTQYF. CDR3 sequence (DNA): TGTGCCAGCAGCTTGGTGGCGGGAGGGCCGAAAGATACGCAGTATTTT. Drawing the rest from reference TRBV5-4 and TRBJ2-3, the complete variable domain is ETGVTQSPTHLIKTRGQQVTLRCSSQSGHNTVSWYQQALGQGPQFIFQYYREEENGRGNFPPRFSGLQFPNYSSELNVNALELDDSALYLCASSLVAGGPKDTQYFGPGTRLTVL.

Concerning this clone itself: Because it lacks the conserved phenylalanine or tryptophan at the end, this CDR3 is likely a read error. It is unclear where the CDR3 begins or ends on the DNA, so no DNA is shown, and the CDR3 is as TCRdb lists it. The chain recombines TRBV5-7 with TRBJ2-7; the D call in the table, TRBD1, was not verified against the DNA. TRBV5-7 belongs to the ORF category, with a function that is uncertain. The CDR3 spans 11 residues, counting both ends. The CDR3 loop is CASSDFLSGHH.

This clone was seen once. This chain connects TRBV18 to TRBJ1-2; perhaps TRBD1 as D (5 bases). This CDR3 contains 14 residues. CDR1 is KGHSH, CDR2 LQKENI, per germline. V lost 0 bases to trimming and J lost 5 bases, with 10 bases between them. The CDR3, as DNA: TGTGCCAGCTCACCACCAATGGGGGGGTATGGCTACACCTTC. Encoded protein: CASSPPMGGYGYTF.

In this sample, this clone turned up once. The chain is built from TRBV5-5 and TRBJ2-7, with 8 bases lining up with TRBD1. The V gene's germline CDR1 is SGHKS and CDR2 YYEKEE (reference sequence). The CDR3 contains 14 residues. V shed 7 bases and J 4 bases; nucleotides not matched to a gene: 10. Written as DNA, the CDR3 is TGTGCCAGCGGCCCCCAGGGGGCTGAATACGAGCAGTACTTC. Translation: CASGPQGAEYEQYF.

The chain employs TRBV5-4 and TRBJ2-3; 11 bases are shared with TRBD1. The germline gives CDR1 SGHNT, CDR2 YYREEE (reference sequence). Trimming removed 4 bases from V and 5 bases from J; junction bases left unmatched: 6. The CDR3 spans 15 residues. The CDR3: CASSVMGQGVDTQYF. In nucleotides, the CDR3 is TGTGCCAGCAGCGTAATGGGACAGGGGGTAGATACGCAGTATTTT.

This sequence joins TRBV9 and TRBJ2-6; 14 positions agree with TRBD2. The CDR3 has 18 residues. V lost 4 bases to trimming and J lost 5 bases; unmatched junction nucleotides: 8. Germline V CDR1 and CDR2: SGDLS, YYNGEE. The CDR3 DNA reads as TGTGCCAGCAGCACCCGACTAGCGGGAGGGCCCTGGGCCAACGTCCTGACTTTC. Its protein is CASSTRLAGGPWANVLTF. Combining the CDR3 with reference TRBV9 and TRBJ2-6 gives the whole variable domain DSGVTQTPKHLITATGQRVTLRCSPRSGDLSVYWYQQSLDQGLQFLIQYYNGEERAKGNILERFSAQQFPDLHSELNLSSLELGDSALYFCASSTRLAGGPWANVLTFGAGSRLTVL.

This chain uses TRBV9 with TRBJ2-7, with D maybe TRBD2 (5 bases). V was clipped by 0 bases and J by 5 bases, with 12 bases between them. The CDR3 loop spans 14 amino acids. CDR1 is SGDLS, CDR2 YYNGEE, per germline. Here the CDR3 DNA reads TGTGCCAGCAGCGTAGGCCCTAGCTCGAACGAGCAGTACTTC. Residues: CASSVGPSSNEQYF.

The genes are TRBV30 and TRBJ1-5; the D is unclear. Per the germline V gene, CDR1 is GTSNPN and CDR2 is SVGIG (reference sequence). Trimming left V 1 base short and J 7 bases short, with 11 bases between. The CDR3 has 13 amino acids. Here the CDR3 reads CAWSDLNLQPQHF. The CDR3, as DNA: TGTGCCTGGAGTGATTTAAACTTACAGCCCCAGCATTTT.

This clone came up a few times. The J gene is TRBJ2-3, the V gene TRBV10-1; 8 bases fit TRBD2. With 0 bases clipped from V and 0 bases from J, the junction kept 2 bases outside the gene matches. The CDR3 contains 16 residues. The germline CDR1 and CDR2 sequences are WNHNN and SYGVQD (reference sequence). The DNA for the CDR3 is TGCGCCAGCAGTGAGTCGAGCGGGGGTAGCACAGATACGCAGTATTTT. Translation: CASSESSGGSTDTQYF.

The genes are TRBV6-5 and TRBJ1-1; D not certain. The germline CDR1 and CDR2 sequences are MNHEY and SVGAGI. CDR3 size: 14 residues. Trimming removed 6 bases from V and 0 bases from J, with 11 bases in between. The CDR3, as DNA: TGTGCCAGCAGGGTGACACGAATGAACACTGAAGCTTTCTTT. Protein sequence: CASRVTRMNTEAFF.

The V call is TRBV27, the J call TRBJ1-6; 7 nucleotides line up with TRBD1. V shed 1 base, J shed 6 bases, and the junction held 3 bases outside the gene matches. The CDR3 is 15 amino acids. Per germline, CDR1 MNHEY and CDR2 SMNVEV (reference sequence). The CDR3 nucleotides are TGTGCCAGCAGTTTATTCACAGGGGCTAATTCACCCCTCCACTTT. As protein: CASSLFTGANSPLHF.

J is TRBJ1-1 and V is TRBV6-5, with a tentative D call TRBD1 (6 bases). The CDR3 spans 13 residues. Germline V lookup: CDR1 MNHEY, CDR2 SVGAGI. Trimming stripped 2 bases from V and 4 bases from J, with 8 bases between. The CDR3 spells CASSYGQFTEAFF. The CDR3 DNA reads as TGTGCCAGCAGTTACGGACAGTTCACTGAAGCTTTCTTT.

V gene TRBV28 combines with J gene TRBJ2-2; 12 bases agree with TRBD1. V shed 6 bases, J shed 5 bases, and the junction held 7 bases outside the gene matches. There are 16 residues in the CDR3. CDR1 MDHEN and CDR2 SYDVKM come from the germline V gene. DNA for the CDR3: TGTGCCAGCAGAGAGGGACAGGGGGCGCGGACCGGGGAGCTGTTTTTT. This sequence encodes CASREGQGARTGELFF.

The chain couples TRBV5-1 to TRBJ2-1; the D gene is possibly TRBD2 (5 bases). The CDR3 totals 15 residues. V shed 0 bases and J shed 0 bases, with 7 bases lying between them. Per the germline V gene, CDR1 is SGHRS and CDR2 is YFSETQ. The DNA of the CDR3 is TGCGCCAGCAGCTTGGCGGGAAACTCCTACAATGAGCAGTTCTTC. Residues: CASSLAGNSYNEQFF. The variable domain in full, with the rest retrieved from reference TRBV5-1 and TRBJ2-1, is KAGVTQTPRYLIKTRGQQVTLSCSPISGHRSVSWYQQTPGQGLQFLFEYFSETQRNKGNFPGRFSGRQFSNSRSEMNVSTLELGDSALYLCASSLAGNSYNEQFFGPGTRLTVL.

CDR3 sequence: CASSLGQGDIQYF. The CDR3 DNA follows: TGTGCCAGCAGTCTAGGACAGGGAGACATTCAGTACTTC. V and J are TRBV2 and TRBJ2-4; TRBD1 aligns across 8 bases. Trimming at V came to 5 bases and at J to 8 bases, leaving 5 bases not matched to a gene. Germline V gives CDR1 SNHLY, CDR2 FYNNEI. This CDR3 is 13 amino acids long.